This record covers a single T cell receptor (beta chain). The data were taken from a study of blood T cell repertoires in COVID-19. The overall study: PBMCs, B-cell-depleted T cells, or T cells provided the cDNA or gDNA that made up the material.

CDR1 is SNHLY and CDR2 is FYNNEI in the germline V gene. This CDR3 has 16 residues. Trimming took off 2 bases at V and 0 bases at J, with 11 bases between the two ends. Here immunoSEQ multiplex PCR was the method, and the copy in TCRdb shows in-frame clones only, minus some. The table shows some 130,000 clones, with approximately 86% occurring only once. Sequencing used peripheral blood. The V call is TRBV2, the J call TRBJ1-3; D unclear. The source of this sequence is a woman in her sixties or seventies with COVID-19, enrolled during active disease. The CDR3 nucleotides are TGTGCCAGCAGTGAATCGGACTCCCGCTCTGGAAACACCATATATTTT. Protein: CASSESDSRSGNTIYF. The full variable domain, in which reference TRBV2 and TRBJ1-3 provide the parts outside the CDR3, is EPEVTQTPSHQVTQMGQEVILRCVPISNHLYFYWYRQILGQKVEFLVSFYNNEISEKSEIFDDQFSVERPDGSNFTLKIRSTKLEDSAMYFCASSESDSRSGNTIYFGEGSWLTVV.